Listed below are T cell receptor beta chains from one sample, sequenced in a study of blood T cell repertoires in COVID-19. Clones were read by immunoSEQ multiplex PCR, and TCRdb kept only the in-frame ones, dropping some. In the table there are about 200,000 clones, 85% to 90% of which are singletons. The sample taken for sequencing was peripheral blood. The receptors come from a woman aged 65 to 85 with acute or convalescent COVID-19. Each CDR3 is given with its conserved first and last residue. Each record gives: V gene, J gene, D gene, clone size, CDR3 DNA, CDR3 protein. D genes are given only for firm matches. Where a row states a size, it is once, few, many or the class of an expanded clone; other rows omit it.

>TRBV19|TRBJ2-1|TRBD2|-
TGTGCCAGTAGCGGACTAGCGGGAGGGTATGAGCAGTTCTTC
CASSGLAGGYEQFF
>TRBV9|TRBJ2-5|-|-
TGTGCCAGCAGCCAGTCCGGGGTTCAGGTAGAGACCCAGTACTTC
CASSQSGVQVETQYF
>TRBV6-5|TRBJ2-5|-|-
TGTGCCAGTACAGGGAAAGAGACCCAGTACTTC
CASTGKETQYF
>TRBV28|TRBJ1-4|TRBD1|-
TGTGCCAGCTCCCGAGGGGGCTGGAATGAAAAACTGTTTTTT
CASSRGGWNEKLFF
>TRBV11-3|TRBJ2-1|-|-
TGTGCCAGCAGCTTAGACGGGAGTGAGCAGTTCTTC
CASSLDGSEQFF
>TRBV7-6|TRBJ2-4|-|-
TGTGCCAGCAGCTTAGGCAGATACGGGGGGCAGAAAAACATTCAGTACTTC
CASSLGRYGGQKNIQYF
>TRBV27|TRBJ2-7|-|few
TGTGCCAGCAGTATACAGGGGGGGTACGAGCAGTACTTC
CASSIQGGYEQYF
>TRBV6-2/TRBV6-3|TRBJ2-5|-|-
TGTGCCAGCAGCATTCACGGGTACCAAGAGACCCAGTACTTC
CASSIHGYQETQYF
>TRBV9|TRBJ2-2|TRBD2|-
TGTGCCAGCAGCGGGGGGTGGCTAGCGGGAGTCTCAGGGGAGCTGTTTTTT
CASSGGWLAGVSGELFF
>TRBV7-9|TRBJ1-4|-|-
TGTGCCAGCAGCTTTCCGGGGAATGGTGAAAAACTGTTTTTT
CASSFPGNGEKLFF
>TRBV5-1|TRBJ2-1|-|-
TGCGCCAGCAGCTTGGCGGGAATCGATAAGCAGTTCTTC
CASSLAGIDKQFF
>TRBV24-1|TRBJ2-2|TRBD1|-
TGTGCCACCAGTGACCTTACCGGGACAGGGACCGGGGAGCTGTTTTTT
CATSDLTGTGTGELFF
>TRBV6-5|TRBJ2-5|-|once
TGTGCCAGCAGACTTCTATGGGGAGGAGGTGAGACCCAGTACTTC
CASRLLWGGGETQYF
>TRBV7-2|TRBJ1-1|-|-
TGTGCCAGCAGCTCCAGGCAGGCGAACACTGAAGCTTTCTTT
CASSSRQANTEAFF
>TRBV2|TRBJ2-1|TRBD2|-
TGTGCCAGCAGGACTAGCGGGACGAGAATCAACAATGAGCAGTTCTTC
CASRTSGTRINNEQFF
>TRBV5-4|TRBJ2-3|-|-
TGTGCCAGCAGCCCTACTGCGGATCGTAGCACAGATACGCAGTATTTT
CASSPTADRSTDTQYF
>TRBV5-1|TRBJ1-1|-|-
TGCGCCAGCAGCCGAACAGGGTTGAGCACTGAAGCTTTCTTT
CASSRTGLSTEAFF
>TRBV7-9|TRBJ2-7|TRBD1|-
TGTGCCAGCAGCTTAGCGACGGTAACCCTCGGGACAGACCCCTACGAGCAGTACTTC
CASSLATVTLGTDPYEQYF
>TRBV6-5|TRBJ2-7|TRBD1|few
TGTGCCAGCAGCCGAGGGACAGGGAACGAGCAGTACTTC
CASSRGTGNEQYF
>TRBV2|TRBJ1-1|-|-
TGTGCCAGCAGTGGCCTGTCCTTGGCGAACACTGAAGCTTTCTTT
CASSGLSLANTEAFF
>TRBV24-1|TRBJ2-7|TRBD2|-
TGTGCCACCAGTGACCCGGGACTAGCGAACCCCTACGAGCAGTACTTC
CATSDPGLANPYEQYF
>TRBV6-2/TRBV6-3|TRBJ1-5|-|once
TGTGCCAGCAGTTATCAGGGAGGGAAGGTACAGCCCCAGCATTTT
CASSYQGGKVQPQHF
>TRBV2|TRBJ1-3|-|many
TGTGCCAGCAGTGTAAGGACAGCTTCTTCTGGAAACACCATATATTTT
CASSVRTASSGNTIYF
>TRBV6-1|TRBJ1-2|-|-
TGTGCCAGCAGTGAAGCGACAGGACAGCGCGGCTACACCTTC
CASSEATGQRGYTF
>TRBV6-5|TRBJ2-1|TRBD2|-
TGTGCCAGCAGGGTCCGGGGGGGTGAGCAGTTCTTC
CASRVRGGEQFF
>TRBV5-1|TRBJ1-2|TRBD1|-
TGCGCCAGCGCGGACAGGGGGCGCGATGGCTACACCTTC
CASADRGRDGYTF
>TRBV11-2|TRBJ2-7|-|-
TGTGCCAGCAGCTTAGGGACCGCGGGGGAGCAGTACTTC
CASSLGTAGEQYF
>TRBV29-1|TRBJ2-7|TRBD1|-
TGCAGCGTTGGGACAGGGACACCCTACGAGCAGTACTTC
CSVGTGTPYEQYF
>TRBV6-2/TRBV6-3|TRBJ1-6|-|-
TGTGCCAGCAGCGCCCCCGTCAGGGGTATTACACCCCTCCACTTT
CASSAPVRGITPLHF
>TRBV11-2|TRBJ2-1|-|-
TGTGCCAGCAGCGGCCAGGGCTTGGGGAATGAGCAGTTCTTC
CASSGQGLGNEQFF
>TRBV27|TRBJ2-6|-|-
TGTGCCAGCAGTTCGTTGGGGGCCAACGTCCTGACTTTC
CASSSLGANVLTF
>TRBV5-1|TRBJ2-2|TRBD2|-
TGCGCCAGCAGTATAGCGGGGGGCACCGGGGAGCTGTTTTTT
CASSIAGGTGELFF
>TRBV3-1/TRBV3-2|TRBJ1-2|-|-
TGTGCCAGCAGCCTAAGCGATGGGGCTTTATACTATGGCTACACCTTC
CASSLSDGALYYGYTF
>TRBV6-5|TRBJ1-6|TRBD1|-
TGTGCCACCGTACGTGACAGGGGGGCATCACCCCTCCACTTT
CATVRDRGASPLHF
>TRBV7-9|TRBJ2-3|TRBD2|-
TGTGCCAGCAGCCTAGCGGGGGCCACAGATACGCAGTATTTT
CASSLAGATDTQYF